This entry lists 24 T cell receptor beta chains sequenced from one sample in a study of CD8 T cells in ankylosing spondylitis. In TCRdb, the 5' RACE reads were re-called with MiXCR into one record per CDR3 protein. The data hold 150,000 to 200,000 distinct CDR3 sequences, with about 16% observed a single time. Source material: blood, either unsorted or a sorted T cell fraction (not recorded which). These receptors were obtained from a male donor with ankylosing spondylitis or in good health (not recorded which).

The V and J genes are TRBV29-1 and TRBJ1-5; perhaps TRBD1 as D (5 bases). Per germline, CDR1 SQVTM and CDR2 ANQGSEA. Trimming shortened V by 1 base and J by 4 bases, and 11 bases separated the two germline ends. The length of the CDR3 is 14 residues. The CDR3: CSVEVDGGNQPQHF. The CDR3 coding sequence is TGCAGCGTTGAAGTGGATGGGGGGAATCAGCCCCAGCATTTT.

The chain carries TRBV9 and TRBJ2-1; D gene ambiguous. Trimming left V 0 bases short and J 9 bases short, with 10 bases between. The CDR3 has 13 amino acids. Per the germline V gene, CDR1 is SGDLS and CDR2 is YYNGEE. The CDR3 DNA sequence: TGTGCCAGCAGCGTAGCCCTAGTCTCTGAGCAGTTCTTC. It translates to CASSVALVSEQFF.

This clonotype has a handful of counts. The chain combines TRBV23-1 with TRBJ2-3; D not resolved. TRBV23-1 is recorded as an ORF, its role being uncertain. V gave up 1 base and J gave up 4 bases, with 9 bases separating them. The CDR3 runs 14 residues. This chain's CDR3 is CASSQFPTADTQYF. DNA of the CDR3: TGCGCCAGCAGTCAATTCCCGACGGCAGATACGCAGTATTTT.

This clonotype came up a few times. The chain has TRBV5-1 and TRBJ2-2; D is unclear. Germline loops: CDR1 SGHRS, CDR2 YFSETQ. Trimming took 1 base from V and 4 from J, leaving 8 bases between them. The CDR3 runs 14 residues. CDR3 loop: CASSLLVATGELFF. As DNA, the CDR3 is TGCGCCAGCAGCTTGCTTGTGGCCACCGGGGAGCTGTTTTTT.

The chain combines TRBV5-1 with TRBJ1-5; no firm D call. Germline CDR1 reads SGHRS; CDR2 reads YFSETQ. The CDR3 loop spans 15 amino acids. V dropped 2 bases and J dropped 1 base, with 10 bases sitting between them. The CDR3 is CASSLSGVSNQPQHF. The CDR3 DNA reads TGCGCCAGCAGCTTATCCGGGGTGAGCAATCAGCCCCAGCATTTT.

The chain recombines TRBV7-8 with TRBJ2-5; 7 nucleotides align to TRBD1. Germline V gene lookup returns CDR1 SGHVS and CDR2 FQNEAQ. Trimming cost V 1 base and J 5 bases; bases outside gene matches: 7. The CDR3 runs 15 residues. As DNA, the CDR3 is TGTGCCAGCAGCTTAGACAGGGGATCAGGGGAGACCCAGTACTTC. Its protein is CASSLDRGSGETQYF.

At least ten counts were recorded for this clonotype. The CDR3 coding sequence is TGCAGTGCTGCCCGGACTAGCGGATACAATGAGCAGTTCTTC. Its translation: CSAARTSGYNEQFF. The chain has TRBV20-1 and TRBJ2-1, with 10 bases identical to TRBD2. Trimming removed 5 bases from V and 4 bases from J; junction bases left unmatched: 5. The CDR3 totals 14 residues. The germline gives CDR1 DFQATT, CDR2 SNEGSKA (reference sequence).

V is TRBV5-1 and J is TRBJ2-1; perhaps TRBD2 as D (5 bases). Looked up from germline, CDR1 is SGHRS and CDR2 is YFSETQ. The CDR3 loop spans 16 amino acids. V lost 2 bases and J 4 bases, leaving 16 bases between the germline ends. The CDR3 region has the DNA TGCGCCAGCAGCTTAATTAGCCTAGAGGGTTACAATGAGCAGTTCTTC. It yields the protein CASSLISLEGYNEQFF.

CDR3 in DNA: TGCAGTGCAACCGGACTAGCGGGAGGAGAGACCCAGTACTTC. Its translation is CSATGLAGGETQYF. This rearrangement joins TRBV20-1 to TRBJ2-5, with TRBD2 matching 14 bases. The CDR3 has 14 residues. Germline values: CDR1 DFQATT, CDR2 SNEGSKA (reference sequence). The junction had 4 bases not matched to a gene; V was cut back by 6 bases and J by 4 bases.

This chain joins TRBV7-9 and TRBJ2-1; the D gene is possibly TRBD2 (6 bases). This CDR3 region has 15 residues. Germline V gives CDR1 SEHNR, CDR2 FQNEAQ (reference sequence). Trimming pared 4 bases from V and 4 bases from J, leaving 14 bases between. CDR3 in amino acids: CASSSLAVGYNEQFF. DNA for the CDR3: TGTGCCAGCAGCTCCTTAGCGGTAGGGTACAATGAGCAGTTCTTC.

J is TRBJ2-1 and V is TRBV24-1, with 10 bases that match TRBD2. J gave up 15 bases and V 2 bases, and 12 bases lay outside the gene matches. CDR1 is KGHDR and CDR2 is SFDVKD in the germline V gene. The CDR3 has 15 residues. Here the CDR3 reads CATSDSASGGLIPFF. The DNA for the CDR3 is TGTGCCACCAGTGATTCGGCTAGCGGGGGTCTTATTCCGTTCTTC.

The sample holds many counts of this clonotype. In DNA, the CDR3 is TGCGCCAGCAGCTTGGAGACAGGCCGTCTTACGCAGTATTTT. This sequence encodes CASSLETGRLTQYF. This sequence joins TRBV5-1 and TRBJ2-3; tentatively, D is TRBD1 (6 bases). Between the trimmed V and J ends, which lost 0 bases and 8 bases, there was a span of 13 bases. This CDR3 has 14 amino acids. Germline CDR1 reads SGHRS; CDR2 reads YFSETQ.

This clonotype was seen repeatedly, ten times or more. The DNA of the CDR3 is TGTGCCAGCAGCTCCACCGGGAGCTCCTTCTACAATGAGCAGTTCTTC. It specifies CASSSTGSSFYNEQFF. The chain links TRBV7-3 to TRBJ2-1; D may be TRBD2 (6 bases). The CDR3 totals 16 residues. V was cut by 4 bases and J by 3 bases, with 16 bases left in between. Looked up from germline, CDR1 is SGHTA and CDR2 is FQGTGA.

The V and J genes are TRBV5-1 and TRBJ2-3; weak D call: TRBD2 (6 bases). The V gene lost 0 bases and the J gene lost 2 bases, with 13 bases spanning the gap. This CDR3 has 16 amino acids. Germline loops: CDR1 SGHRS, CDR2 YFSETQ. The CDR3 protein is CASSLALGGATDTQYF. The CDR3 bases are TGCGCCAGCAGCTTGGCCCTGGGAGGCGCCACAGATACGCAGTATTTT.

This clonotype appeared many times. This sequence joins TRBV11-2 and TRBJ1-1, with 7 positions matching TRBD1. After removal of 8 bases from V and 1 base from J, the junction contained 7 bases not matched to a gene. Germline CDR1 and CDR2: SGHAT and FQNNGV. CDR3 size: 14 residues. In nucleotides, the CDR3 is TGTGCCAGCGCCCAAAACAGGGGGAACACTGAAGCTTTCTTT. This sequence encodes CASAQNRGNTEAFF. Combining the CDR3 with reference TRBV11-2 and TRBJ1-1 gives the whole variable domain EAGVAQSPRYKIIEKRQSVAFWCNPISGHATLYWYQQILGQGPKLLIQFQNNGVVDDSQLPKDRFSAERLKGVDSTLKIQPAKLEDSAVYLCASAQNRGNTEAFFGQGTRLTVV.

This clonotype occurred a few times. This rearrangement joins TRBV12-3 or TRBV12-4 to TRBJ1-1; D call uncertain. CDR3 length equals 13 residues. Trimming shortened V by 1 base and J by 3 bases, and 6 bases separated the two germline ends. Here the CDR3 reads CASSLVGHTEAFF. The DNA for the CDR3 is TGTGCCAGCAGTTTAGTAGGACACACTGAAGCTTTCTTT.

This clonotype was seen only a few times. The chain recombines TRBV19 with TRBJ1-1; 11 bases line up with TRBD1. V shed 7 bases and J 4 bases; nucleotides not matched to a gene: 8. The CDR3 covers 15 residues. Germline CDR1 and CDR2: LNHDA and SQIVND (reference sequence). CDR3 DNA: TGTGCCAGTACCGGACAGGGGGCGCCGATCACTGAAGCTTTCTTT. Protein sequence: CASTGQGAPITEAFF.

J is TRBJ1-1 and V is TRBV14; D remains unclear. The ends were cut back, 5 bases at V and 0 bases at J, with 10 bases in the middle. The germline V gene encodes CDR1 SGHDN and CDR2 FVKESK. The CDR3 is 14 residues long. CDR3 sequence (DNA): TGTGCCAGCAGCAAAGGAGGCATGAACACTGAAGCTTTCTTT. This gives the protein CASSKGGMNTEAFF.

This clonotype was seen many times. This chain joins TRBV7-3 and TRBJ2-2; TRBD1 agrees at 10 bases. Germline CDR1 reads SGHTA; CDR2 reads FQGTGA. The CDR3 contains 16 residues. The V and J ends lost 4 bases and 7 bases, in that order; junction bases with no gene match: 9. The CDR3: CASSYQGQGDGGELFF. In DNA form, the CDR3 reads TGTGCCAGCAGCTATCAAGGACAGGGGGATGGCGGGGAGCTGTTTTTT.

The CDR3: CASKGIGASTDTQYF. The CDR3 DNA reads as TGCGCCAGCAAAGGGATCGGGGCCAGCACAGATACGCAGTATTTT. The rearrangement uses TRBV4-1 and TRBJ2-3; D is perhaps TRBD1 or TRBD2 (5 bases each). The ends were cut back, 7 bases at V and 0 bases at J, with 14 bases in the middle. The CDR3 is 15 amino acids. Per the germline V gene, CDR1 is MGHRA and CDR2 is YSYEKL.

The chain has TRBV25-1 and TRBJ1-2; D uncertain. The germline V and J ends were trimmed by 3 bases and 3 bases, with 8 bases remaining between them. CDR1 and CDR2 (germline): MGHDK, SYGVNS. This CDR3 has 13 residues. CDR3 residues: CASSDRWYYGYTF. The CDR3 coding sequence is TGTGCCAGCAGTGACAGGTGGTACTATGGCTACACCTTC.

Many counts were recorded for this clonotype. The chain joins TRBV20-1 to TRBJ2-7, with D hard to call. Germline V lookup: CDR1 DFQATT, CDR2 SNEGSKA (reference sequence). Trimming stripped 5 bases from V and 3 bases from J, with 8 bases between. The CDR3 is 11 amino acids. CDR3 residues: CSAGRDYEQYF. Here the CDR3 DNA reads TGCAGTGCTGGAAGAGACTACGAGCAGTACTTC.

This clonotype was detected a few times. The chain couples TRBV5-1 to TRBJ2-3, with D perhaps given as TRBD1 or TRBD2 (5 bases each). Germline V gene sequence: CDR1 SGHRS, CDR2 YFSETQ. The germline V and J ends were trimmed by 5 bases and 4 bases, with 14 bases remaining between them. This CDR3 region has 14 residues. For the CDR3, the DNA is TGCGCCAGCAGGAGTCTACTGGGGGCAGATACGCAGTATTTT. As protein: CASRSLLGADTQYF. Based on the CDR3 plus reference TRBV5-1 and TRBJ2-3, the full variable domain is KAGVTQTPRYLIKTRGQQVTLSCSPISGHRSVSWYQQTPGQGLQFLFEYFSETQRNKGNFPGRFSGRQFSNSRSEMNVSTLELGDSALYLCASRSLLGADTQYFGPGTRLTVL.

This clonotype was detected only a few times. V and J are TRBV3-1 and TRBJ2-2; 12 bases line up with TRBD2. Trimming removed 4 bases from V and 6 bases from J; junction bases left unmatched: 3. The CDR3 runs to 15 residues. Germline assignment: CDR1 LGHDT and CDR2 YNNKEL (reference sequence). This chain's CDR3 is CASSLTSGSSGELFF. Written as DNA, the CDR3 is TGTGCCAGCAGCCTGACTAGCGGGAGTTCCGGGGAGCTGTTTTTT.